The clone carrying this T cell receptor beta chain was seen only a few times. This sample is part of a study of cytomegalovirus exposure and HLA in healthy donors. The PCR contained 60 Vbeta and 13 Jbeta primers. Assay used: immunoSEQ multiplex PCR; TCRdb lists only in-frame clones, some missing. Altogether about 77,000 clones are present, around three quarters being singletons, with the ten largest covering 4% to 5%. Material: PBMCs. The receptor's source is a middle-aged man in good health and CMV-seronegative.

CDR3 nucleotides: TGTGCCAGCAGCTACCCCCCAGGGGCCTATGGCTACACCTTC. Translating it yields CASSYPPGAYGYTF. The rearrangement joins TRBV7-2 to TRBJ1-2; D might be TRBD1 (6 bases). V shed 4 bases and J shed 4 bases, with 13 bases lying between them. This CDR3 spans 14 amino acids. CDR1 and CDR2 (germline): SGHTA, FQGNSA.